This T cell receptor (beta chain) was documented in a study of blood T cell repertoires in COVID-19 (dated by TCRdb to 2020 to 2022). Describing the broader study: The collaborator samples originated in the United States, Italy and Spain and spanned the acute and convalescent phases of COVID-19. The prospective study material was composed of cDNA or gDNA derived from T cells, B-cell-depleted T cells, or PBMCs. The dataset comprised deeply sampled blood TCRbeta repertoires from subjects exposed to, actively infected with, or recovered from COVID-19. A freely available public database, intended as a resource for researchers studying the immune response to SARS-CoV-2, is where the repertoires were released. The samples were drawn from two sources: the first 160 participants of the ongoing ImmuneRACE study, and fewer than 1,500 subjects contributed by 6 global collaborators. Sample metadata almost always included a de-identified subject ID, COVID-19 status, age in years and sex. HLA class I and class II types, where available, came from metadata supplied by the sample provider rather than from assay-based typing.

TCRbeta CDR3 regions were amplified from genomic DNA using the immunoSEQ Assay, a bias-controlled multiplex PCR. Concerning the study's data processing: Within the assay, amplification of reference gene primers was used to estimate how many nucleated cells each sample contained. To quantify the absolute abundance of each unique TCRbeta CDR3 rearrangement, sequence reads were collapsed and filtered. For each sample, productive Simpson clonality was calculated as the square root of Simpson's diversity index over productive rearrangements. TCRdb re-hosts the immuneACCESS table, in-frame sequences only. Its copies lack some clones; in the studies checked, an unresolved V gene accounts for under half of them, and the cause for the rest is not known. V, J and clone size were drawn from that table, and D and trimming were deduced from the DNA. The sample table shows 20,000 or so clones, and 88% are seen once. Approximately 3.4% of the sample rests with the top ten.

Whole blood was collected in K2EDTA tubes by collaborating institutions according to the institutions' own protocols. Collaborator samples were shipped for TCRbeta analysis as frozen whole blood, isolated PBMCs, or DNA extracted from either sample type. Here is what the overall study found, with its caveats: How much clinical and demographic metadata was included differed by source and by participant, and the metadata was provided uncurated.

The CDR3 runs 15 amino acids, cysteine and phenylalanine included. CDR3 DNA is the only sequence kept; it has 45 bases, read in frame from the first base. Based on the germline V gene, the CDR1 and CDR2 sequences are MNHEY and SVGAGI. V is trimmed back by 6 bases and J by 1 base, and the junction contains 7 bases that no gene match accounts for. As regards this clone: What this receptor recognizes is not known. No base quality information exists; no much larger clone differs at one position.

The sequence was collected from a human donor in a cohort sampled during active COVID-19. Specimen: peripheral blood. The V gene is TRBV6-5 and the J gene is TRBJ2-3, with TRBD2 identical over 7 junction bases. The nucleotide sequence reads TGTGCCAGCAGGACCAAAACTAGCGGCACAGATACGCAGTATTTT. It encodes CASRTKTSGTDTQYF.